The 25 T cell receptor beta chains below were found in one sample sequenced in a study of shared clonotypes between healthy human individuals. Data came from immunoSEQ multiplex PCR; TCRdb stores just in-frame clones and leaves some out. This repertoire shows about 1.5 million clones, under 99% found once; its top ten account for approximately 0.44%. The source material was naive CD4+ T cells sorted from blood. As for subset: CD45RA+ positively selected. These receptors originate from a man aged 30 to 39 in good health.

This chain connects TRBV9 to TRBJ2-7, with 7 nucleotides matching TRBD2. The CDR3 has 15 residues. From germline, CDR1 is SGDLS and CDR2 YYNGEE. The V and J ends lost 3 bases and 5 bases, in that order; junction bases with no gene match: 11. For the CDR3, the DNA is TGTGCCAGCAGCGCCCCCGGACTAGTTGGGAACGAGCAGTACTTC. It codes for CASSAPGLVGNEQYF. Looking up the rest from reference TRBV9 and TRBJ2-7 gives the full variable domain: DSGVTQTPKHLITATGQRVTLRCSPRSGDLSVYWYQQSLDQGLQFLIQYYNGEERAKGNILERFSAQQFPDLHSELNLSSLELGDSALYFCASSAPGLVGNEQYFGPGTRLTVT.

The V call is TRBV6-5, the J call TRBJ1-2; 10 bases are shared with TRBD1. V was clipped by 7 bases and J by 7 bases; unmatched bases: 6. Germline CDR1 reads MNHEY; CDR2 reads SVGAGI. This CDR3 comprises 13 residues. Here the CDR3 reads CASKKGQGSGYTF. DNA for the CDR3: TGTGCCAGCAAAAAGGGACAGGGGTCTGGCTACACCTTC.

The chain combines TRBV11-2 with TRBJ2-1; D gene unclear. The CDR3 covers 16 residues. Germline-derived CDR1 and CDR2 are SGHAT and FQNNGV. The V gene lost 3 bases and the J gene lost 9 bases, with 21 bases spanning the gap. The CDR3 nucleotides are TGTGCCAGCAGCTTCGAATTGAGCGCGACCCTAAGTGAGCAGTTCTTC. This codes for CASSFELSATLSEQFF.

The chain couples TRBV4-1 to TRBJ2-7; the D gene is possibly TRBD1 (6 bases). V lost 1 base and J lost 3, with 16 bases in between. The CDR3 is 16 residues long. Germline V gene data show CDR1 as MGHRA and CDR2 as YSYEKL. This chain's CDR3 is CASSQAPTRDIYEQYF. The CDR3, as DNA: TGCGCCAGCAGCCAAGCCCCAACCCGGGACATCTACGAGCAGTACTTC.

V is TRBV4-1 and J is TRBJ1-2; D is perhaps TRBD1 (5 bases). The CDR3 is 16 residues long. Germline V CDR1 and CDR2: MGHRA, YSYEKL. The ends were cut back, 0 bases at V and 0 bases at J, with 11 bases in the middle. CDR3 residues: CASSQDRDGANYGYTF. CDR3 nucleotides: TGCGCCAGCAGCCAAGACCGGGACGGTGCTAACTATGGCTACACCTTC.

The rearrangement joins TRBV19 to TRBJ2-7, with 9 bases aligning to TRBD2. The V segment lost 5 bases and the J segment 3 bases; nucleotides outside the gene matches: 5. The V gene's germline CDR1 is LNHDA and CDR2 SQIVND (reference sequence). The CDR3 is made up of 14 amino acids. CDR3 loop: CASSRRGGNYEQYF. The CDR3 nucleotides read TGTGCCAGTAGTCGGCGGGGGGGAAACTACGAGCAGTACTTC.

This rearrangement joins TRBV28 to TRBJ1-4, with D perhaps TRBD1 (6 bases). CDR1 and CDR2 (germline): MDHEN, SYDVKM. Between the trimmed V and J ends, which lost 6 bases and 7 bases, there was a span of 12 bases. The CDR3 has 13 residues. The CDR3 protein is CASRLGGTEKLFF. The CDR3 bases are TGTGCCAGCAGACTTGGGGGCACTGAAAAACTGTTTTTT.

The sample holds one count of this clone. The chain carries TRBV11-3 and TRBJ2-2, with 7 nucleotides matching TRBD1. Per germline, CDR1 SGHNT and CDR2 YENEEA. V lost 6 bases, J lost 0 bases, and 4 bases stayed unmatched. The CDR3 runs to 15 residues. Here the CDR3 reads CASSYGQANTGELFF. In DNA, the CDR3 is TGTGCCAGCAGTTATGGACAGGCGAACACCGGGGAGCTGTTTTTT.

The chain is built from TRBV18 and TRBJ2-1; 10 nucleotides match TRBD2. This CDR3 comprises 15 residues. Germline V lookup: CDR1 KGHSH, CDR2 LQKENI. The V and J ends lost 3 bases and 9 bases, in that order; junction bases with no gene match: 8. This chain's CDR3 is CASSPRLAGEGEQFF. The CDR3 region has the DNA TGTGCCAGCTCACCTCGTCTAGCGGGAGAGGGTGAGCAGTTCTTC.

The CDR3 is CASSKTARMNTEAFF. The CDR3 DNA reads TGTGCCAGCAGCAAGACAGCAAGAATGAACACTGAAGCTTTCTTT. The rearrangement links TRBV21-1 to TRBJ1-1; TRBD1 is taken as the D call from the table, unchecked against the DNA. TRBV21-1 is annotated as a pseudogene. The CDR3 has 15 residues.

The CDR3 protein is CASSKDTPLEQYF. In DNA form, the CDR3 reads TGTGCCAGCAGCAAGGACACTCCCCTCGAGCAGTACTTC. The chain has TRBV7-9 and TRBJ2-7, with D possibly TRBD1 on 5 matching bases. CDR3 length: 13 residues. The germline V gene encodes CDR1 SEHNR and CDR2 FQNEAQ (reference sequence). The germline V and J ends were trimmed by 5 bases and 6 bases, with 14 bases remaining between them.

CDR3 sequence reads: CAWSDQLANEQFF. Written as DNA, the CDR3 is TGTGCCTGGAGTGATCAACTAGCTAATGAGCAGTTCTTC. The chain is built from TRBV30 and TRBJ2-1, with a tentative D call TRBD2 (6 bases). This CDR3 is built from 13 residues. CDR1 GTSNPN and CDR2 SVGIG come from the germline V gene (reference sequence). Trimming took off 1 base at V and 7 bases at J, with 11 bases between the two ends.

This chain connects TRBV15 to TRBJ2-1, with 9 bases lining up with TRBD2. J gave up 8 bases and V 6 bases, and 17 bases lay outside the gene matches. The CDR3 is 17 residues long. Germline V gives CDR1 LNHNV, CDR2 YYDKDF (reference sequence). The CDR3 DNA is TGTGCCACCAGGTCTTCCAGCGGGAGGTCCCCCCTCGATGAGCAGTTCTTC. Translated: CATRSSSGRSPLDEQFF.

The V and J genes are TRBV11-2 and TRBJ2-7; TRBD1 might be the D (5 bases). This CDR3 is 15 amino acids long. V was pared by 4 bases and J by 4 bases, with 17 bases between. Germline V gene data show CDR1 as SGHAT and CDR2 as FQNNGV. CDR3 nucleotides: TGTGCCAGCAGCTCACGTTTTCAGGGTGCATACGAGCAGTACTTC. Translating it yields CASSSRFQGAYEQYF.

About this clone itself: This CDR3 is also generated by other DNA sequences in the sample. The chain has TRBV5-1 and TRBJ2-5; 8 bases fit TRBD1. This CDR3 is 14 amino acids long. The V and J ends lost 3 bases and 2 bases, in that order; junction bases with no gene match: 3. From germline, CDR1 is SGHRS and CDR2 YFSETQ. CDR3 in DNA: TGCGCCAGCAGCTCGGGACAGGTTCAAGAGACCCAGTACTTC. Translated, it gives CASSSGQVQETQYF. The variable domain in full, completed from reference TRBV5-1 and TRBJ2-5, reads KAGVTQTPRYLIKTRGQQVTLSCSPISGHRSVSWYQQTPGQGLQFLFEYFSETQRNKGNFPGRFSGRQFSNSRSEMNVSTLELGDSALYLCASSSGQVQETQYFGPGTRLLVL.

This CDR3 reads CASGLGMGGTTQYF. In nucleotides, the CDR3 is TGTGCTAGTGGTTTGGGTATGGGAGGGACTACGCAGTATTTT. This rearrangement joins TRBV12-5 to TRBJ2-3; 7 bases line up with TRBD2. Germline-derived CDR1 and CDR2 are LGHNT and FRNRAP. Trimming took 1 base from V and 8 from J; bases not matched to a gene: 6. The CDR3 extends over 14 amino acids. The complete variable domain, with remaining parts taken from reference TRBV12-5 and TRBJ2-3, reads DARVTQTPRHKVTEMGQEVTMRCQPILGHNTVFWYRQTMMQGLELLAYFRNRAPLDDSGMPKDRFSAEMPDATLATLKIQPSEPRDSAVYFCASGLGMGGTTQYFGPGTRLTVL.

V and J are TRBV9 and TRBJ1-2; 7 bases agree with TRBD1. V lost 3 bases and J lost 6; bases outside the gene matches: 8. From germline, CDR1 is SGDLS and CDR2 YYNGEE. This CDR3 spans 14 amino acids. The CDR3 protein is CASSARQGGDGYTF. The DNA of the CDR3 is TGTGCCAGCAGCGCCCGACAGGGAGGGGATGGCTACACCTTC.

The chain is built from TRBV5-5 and TRBJ1-3, with D unresolved. The CDR3 has 14 residues. Between the trimmed V and J ends, which lost 2 bases and 2 bases, there was a span of 8 bases. Germline V CDR1 and CDR2: SGHKS, YYEKEE (reference sequence). Here the CDR3 reads CASSLGPPGNTIYF. DNA of the CDR3: TGTGCCAGCAGCTTAGGGCCTCCTGGAAACACCATATATTTT.

The chain is built from TRBV7-6 and TRBJ1-5; D remains ambiguous. V was clipped by 3 bases and J by 4 bases, with 13 bases between them. The V gene's germline CDR1 is SGHVS and CDR2 FNYEAQ. This CDR3 comprises 15 residues. The CDR3 region has the DNA TGTGCCAGCAGCTTGATTGTTGGTGTGAATCAGCCCCAGCATTTT. It is translated as CASSLIVGVNQPQHF. The variable domain in full, completed from reference TRBV7-6 and TRBJ1-5, reads GAGVSQSPRYKVTKRGQDVALRCDPISGHVSLYWYRQALGQGPEFLTYFNYEAQQDKSGLPNDRFSAERPEGSISTLTIQRTEQRDSAMYRCASSLIVGVNQPQHFGDGTRLSIL.

The CDR3 DNA is TGTGCCAGCAGCCCTACCGCCCTATTCGGGGAGCTGTTTTTT. Encoded protein: CASSPTALFGELFF. The rearrangement joins TRBV7-8 to TRBJ2-2, with unresolved D. The germline V gene encodes CDR1 SGHVS and CDR2 FQNEAQ. Trimming took off 5 bases at V and 7 bases at J, with 14 bases between the two ends. The CDR3 loop spans 14 amino acids.

The rearrangement joins TRBV4-2 to TRBJ2-5; the D gene could be TRBD1 or TRBD2 (5 bases each). V was pared by 2 bases and J by 1 base, with 8 bases between. The CDR3 covers 14 residues. From germline, CDR1 is LGHNA and CDR2 YNFKEQ. This CDR3 is CASSQRGGQETQYF. The CDR3 DNA sequence: TGTGCCAGCAGCCAACGGGGCGGCCAAGAGACCCAGTACTTC.

In regard to this clone: Within the sample, other DNA sequences also encode this same CDR3. The V gene is TRBV7-2, the J gene TRBJ2-7; TRBD2 agrees at 9 bases. The CDR3 totals 15 residues. V was pared by 1 base and J by 0 bases, with 1 base of the junction left unmatched. In germline, CDR1 is SGHTA, CDR2 FQGNSA. CDR3 in amino acids: CASSLEAGGSYEQYF. CDR3 nucleotides: TGTGCCAGCAGCTTAGAAGCGGGGGGCTCCTACGAGCAGTACTTC.

About this clone: This sample includes further DNA sequences coding for the same CDR3. This sequence joins TRBV5-1 and TRBJ1-1; D is unresolved. The V gene's germline CDR1 is SGHRS and CDR2 YFSETQ. Trimming took 0 bases from V and 0 from J, leaving 6 bases between them. The CDR3 consists of 14 residues. The CDR3 DNA reads as TGCGCCAGCAGCTTGGACCTCATGAACACTGAAGCTTTCTTT. Protein: CASSLDLMNTEAFF.

The chain is built from TRBV7-6 and TRBJ2-1; D unclear. Germline V lookup: CDR1 SGHVS, CDR2 FNYEAQ. This CDR3 is 16 amino acids long. Trimming cost V 4 bases and J 0 bases, with 13 bases left between them. The CDR3 sequence: CASSSETESSYNEQFF. Written as DNA, the CDR3 is TGTGCCAGCAGCTCCGAGACCGAGAGCTCCTACAATGAGCAGTTCTTC.

The V call is TRBV19, the J call TRBJ2-1; 8 bases are a match to TRBD1. This CDR3 is 15 amino acids long. Trimming removed 6 bases from V and 7 bases from J; junction bases left unmatched: 11. Germline values: CDR1 LNHDA, CDR2 SQIVND (reference sequence). CDR3 DNA: TGTGCCAGTAGAGCCCCCGGGACAGGCCTTAATGAGCAGTTCTTC. Residues: CASRAPGTGLNEQFF.